What follows describes a single TCR beta chain. Its antigen is not known. The PCR used 60 Vbeta and 13 Jbeta primers. The table came from immunoSEQ multiplex PCR; TCRdb's copy has only in-frame clones and leaves some out. The sample shows some 57,000 clones, 70% to 80% of them seen only once. The sample is drawn from a study of cytomegalovirus exposure and HLA in healthy donors. Study-level findings and limits: The classifier reportedly diagnosed cytomegalovirus status with high specificity and sensitivity.

Germline assignment: CDR1 WSHSY and CDR2 SAAADI. V dropped 4 bases and J dropped 7 bases, with 8 bases sitting between them. This CDR3 contains 13 residues. The rearrangement joins TRBV10-2 to TRBJ1-6, with D possibly matching TRBD1 (5 bases). Sequencing was performed on PBMCs. The source is a woman aged 55-70 years in good health and CMV-seropositive. DNA of the CDR3: TGCGCCAGCAGTGCCGGGGGGAATTCACCCCTCCACTTT. Amino acids: CASSAGGNSPLHF.